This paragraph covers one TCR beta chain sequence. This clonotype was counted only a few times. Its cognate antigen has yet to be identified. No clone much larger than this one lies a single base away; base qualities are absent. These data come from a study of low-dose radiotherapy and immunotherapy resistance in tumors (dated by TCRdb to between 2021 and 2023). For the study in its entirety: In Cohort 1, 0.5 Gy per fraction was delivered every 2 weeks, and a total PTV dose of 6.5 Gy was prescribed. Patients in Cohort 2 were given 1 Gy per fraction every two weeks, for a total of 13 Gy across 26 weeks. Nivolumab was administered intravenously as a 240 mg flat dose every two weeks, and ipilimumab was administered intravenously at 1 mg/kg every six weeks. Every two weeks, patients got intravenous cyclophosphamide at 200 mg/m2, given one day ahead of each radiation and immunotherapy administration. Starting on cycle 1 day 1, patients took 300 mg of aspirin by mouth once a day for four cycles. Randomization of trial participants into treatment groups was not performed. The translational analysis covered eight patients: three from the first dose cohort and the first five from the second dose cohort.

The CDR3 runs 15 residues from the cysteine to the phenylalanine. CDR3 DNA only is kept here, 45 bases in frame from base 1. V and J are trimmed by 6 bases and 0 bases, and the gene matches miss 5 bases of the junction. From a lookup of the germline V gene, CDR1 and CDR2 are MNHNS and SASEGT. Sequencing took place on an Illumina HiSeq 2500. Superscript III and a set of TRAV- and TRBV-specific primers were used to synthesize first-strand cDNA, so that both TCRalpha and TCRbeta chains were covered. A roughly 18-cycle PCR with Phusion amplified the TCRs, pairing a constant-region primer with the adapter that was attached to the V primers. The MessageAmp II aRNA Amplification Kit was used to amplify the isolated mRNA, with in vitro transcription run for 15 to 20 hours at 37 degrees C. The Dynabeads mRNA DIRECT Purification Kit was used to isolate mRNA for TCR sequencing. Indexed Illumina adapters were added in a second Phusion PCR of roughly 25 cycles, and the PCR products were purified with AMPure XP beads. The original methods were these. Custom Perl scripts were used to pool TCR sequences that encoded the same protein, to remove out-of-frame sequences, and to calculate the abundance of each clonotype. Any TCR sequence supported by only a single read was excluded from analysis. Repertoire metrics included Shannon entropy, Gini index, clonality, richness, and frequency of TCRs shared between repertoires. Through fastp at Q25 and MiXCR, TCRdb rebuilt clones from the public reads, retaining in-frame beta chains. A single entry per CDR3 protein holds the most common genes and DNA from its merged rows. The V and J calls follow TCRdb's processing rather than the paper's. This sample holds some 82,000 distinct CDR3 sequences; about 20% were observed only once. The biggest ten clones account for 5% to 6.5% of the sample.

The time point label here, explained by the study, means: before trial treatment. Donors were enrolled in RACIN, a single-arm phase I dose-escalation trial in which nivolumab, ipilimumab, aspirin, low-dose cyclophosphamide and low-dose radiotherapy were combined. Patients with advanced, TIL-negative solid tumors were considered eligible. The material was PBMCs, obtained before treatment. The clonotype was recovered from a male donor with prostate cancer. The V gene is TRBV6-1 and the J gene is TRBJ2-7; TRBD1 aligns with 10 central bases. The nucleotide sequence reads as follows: TGTGCCAGCAGAGAAAGGACAGGGGGCTCCTACGAGCAGTACTTC. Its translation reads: CASRERTGGSYEQYF.